Listed below are T cell receptor beta chains from one sample, sequenced in a study of blood T cell repertoires in COVID-19. Generated by immunoSEQ multiplex PCR, the TCRdb table keeps only in-frame clones and is missing some. Among 200,000 or so clones, roughly 88% were seen once, and the ten largest hold over 2.5%. Sequenced input: peripheral blood. The receptors shown here come from a man between 60 and 75 years old with acute or convalescent COVID-19. CDR3s include the opening cysteine and the closing phenylalanine or tryptophan. The D gene is left open where the match is weak. The listing skips clone size in some rows; elsewhere it reads once, few, many or a size class.

d_gene	j_gene	len	abundance	v_gene	CDR3aa	CDR3nt
TRBD1	TRBJ1-3	15	NA	TRBV2	CASSERGRKGNTIYF	TGTGCCAGCAGTGAAAGGGGGCGTAAAGGAAACACCATATATTTT
NA	TRBJ2-1	16	NA	TRBV1	CTSSRTSLAVYNEQFF	TGCACCAGCAGCCGAACGTCCCTAGCAGTCTACAATGAGCAGTTCTTC
NA	TRBJ2-2	16	few	TRBV14	CASSPLQGANTGELFF	TGTGCCAGCAGCCCTCTACAGGGCGCGAACACCGGGGAGCTGTTTTTT
NA	TRBJ2-5	13	NA	TRBV5-1	CASSLGRGETQYF	TGCGCCAGCAGCTTGGGCAGGGGAGAGACCCAGTACTTC
NA	TRBJ1-6	14	NA	TRBV19	CASSIRERDSPLHF	TGTGCCAGTAGCATCCGGGAGAGAGATTCACCCCTCCACTTT
TRBD2	TRBJ2-3	16	NA	TRBV5-1	CASSLFSGGHTDTQYF	TGCGCCAGCAGCTTGTTCTCGGGAGGGCATACAGATACGCAGTATTTT
TRBD1	TRBJ1-1	14	once	TRBV3-1/TRBV3-2	CASSLGQVNTEAFF	TGTGCCAGCAGCCTCGGACAGGTGAACACTGAAGCTTTCTTT
NA	TRBJ1-5	14	few	TRBV5-1	CASSLEADNQPQHF	TGCGCCAGCAGCTTGGAAGCTGATAATCAGCCCCAGCATTTT
TRBD1	TRBJ2-2	15	NA	TRBV10-3	CAISRQGVGTGELFF	TGTGCCATTAGTCGACAGGGTGTTGGGACCGGGGAGCTGTTTTTT
NA	TRBJ1-6	13	few	TRBV5-4	CASTVGGNSPLHF	TGTGCCAGCACAGTGGGGGGTAATTCACCCCTCCACTTT